This T cell receptor (beta chain) was found in a study of CD8 T cells in ankylosing spondylitis. Using its own MiXCR run on the 5' RACE reads, TCRdb lists one record per CDR3 protein. The table has 350,000 or so distinct CDR3 sequences, 9.5% to 13% seen once. The CDR3 runs to 15 residues. Germline-derived CDR1 and CDR2 are LGHDT and YNNKEL (reference sequence). V was clipped by 0 bases and J by 0 bases, with 7 bases between them. The receptor was isolated from a female donor with ankylosing spondylitis or in good health (not recorded which). The material sequenced was blood, either unsorted or a sorted T cell fraction (not recorded which). The chain has TRBV3-1 and TRBJ2-3; no clear D. The CDR3, as DNA: TGTGCCAGCAGCCAAGATCCCGAAAGCACAGATACGCAGTATTTT. Encoded protein: CASSQDPESTDTQYF.